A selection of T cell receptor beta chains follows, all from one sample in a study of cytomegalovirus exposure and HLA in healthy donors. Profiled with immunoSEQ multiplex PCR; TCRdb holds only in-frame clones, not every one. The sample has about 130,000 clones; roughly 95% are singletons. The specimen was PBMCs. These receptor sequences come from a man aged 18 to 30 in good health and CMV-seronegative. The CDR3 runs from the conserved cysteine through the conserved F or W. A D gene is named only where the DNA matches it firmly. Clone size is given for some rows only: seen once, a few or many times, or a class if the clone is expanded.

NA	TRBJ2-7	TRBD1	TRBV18	TGTGCCAGCTCACTTGAAGCCGGGACAGGGGGGAACGAGCAGTACTTC	CASSLEAGTGGNEQYF
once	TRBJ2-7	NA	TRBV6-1	TGTGCCAGCAGAGCGCCGGGATCCTACGAGCAGTACTTC	CASRAPGSYEQYF
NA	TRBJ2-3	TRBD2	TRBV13	TGTGCCAGCAGCTTAGGGTCGGGAGGGCCAACAGATACGCAGTATTTT	CASSLGSGGPTDTQYF
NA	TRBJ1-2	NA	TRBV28	TGTGCCAGCAGGGGGCTTAACTATGGCTACACCTTC	CASRGLNYGYTF
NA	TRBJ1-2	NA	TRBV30	TGTGCCTGGACCCCAGTCTATGGCTACACCTTC	CAWTPVYGYTF
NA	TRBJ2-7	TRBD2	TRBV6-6	TGTGCCAGCAGTTTGGGAGGGCGAGCCTACGAGCAGTACTTC	CASSLGGRAYEQYF
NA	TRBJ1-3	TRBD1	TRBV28	TGTGCCAGCAGTTTGACAGGGTTCTCTGGAAACACCATATATTTT	CASSLTGFSGNTIYF
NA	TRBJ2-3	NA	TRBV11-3	TGTGCCAGCAGCCATGGGACATCAGATACGCAGTATTTT	CASSHGTSDTQYF
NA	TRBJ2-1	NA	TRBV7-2	TGTGCCAGCAGCTTAGGCAGGGCGGGAAGCTCCTACAATGAGCAGTTCTTC	CASSLGRAGSSYNEQFF
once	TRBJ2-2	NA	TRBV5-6	TGTGCCAGCAGCTTTTACCGAGGCACCGGGGAGCTGTTTTTT	CASSFYRGTGELFF
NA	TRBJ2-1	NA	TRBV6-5	TGTGCCAGCAGTTACGGGCTAGCCCCCTACAATGAGCAGTTCTTC	CASSYGLAPYNEQFF
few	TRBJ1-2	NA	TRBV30	TGTGGTGGCCGGGACACCAAATATGGCTACACCTTC	CGGRDTKYGYTF
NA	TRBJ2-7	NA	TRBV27	TGTGCCAGCAGCCCCGGGACATTGACCTACGAGCAGTACTTC	CASSPGTLTYEQYF
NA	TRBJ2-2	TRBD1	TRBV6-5	TGTGCCAGCAGTTCCGGGACAGGGGGCCCCGGGGAGCTGTTTTTT	CASSSGTGGPGELFF
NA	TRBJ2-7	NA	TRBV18	TGTGCCAGCTCACCCTCCCAGTCCTACGAGCAGTACTTC	CASSPSQSYEQYF
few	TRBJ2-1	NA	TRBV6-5	TGTGCCAGCAGCCTCCGTGGAGGTGAGCAGTTCTTC	CASSLRGGEQFF
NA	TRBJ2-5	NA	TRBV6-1	TGTGCCAGCAGTGAAGCAACGGGGACTCTGCTGCCATCCCAAGAGACCCAGTACTTC	CASSEATGTLLPSQETQYF
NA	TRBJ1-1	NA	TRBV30	TGTGCCTGGTCCGCGGTGATGAACACTGAAGCTTTCTTT	CAWSAVMNTEAFF
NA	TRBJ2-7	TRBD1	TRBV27	TGTGCCAGCAGTATGGGACAGCTTGCTTTCGAGCAGTACTTC	CASSMGQLAFEQYF
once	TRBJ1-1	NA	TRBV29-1	TGCAGCGTACTACTGGCGGGGCGATTGATGGTGACTGAAGCTTTCTTT	CSVLLAGRLMVTEAFF
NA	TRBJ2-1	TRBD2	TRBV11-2	TGTGCCAGCAGTTCTAGCGGGAGCTCCTACAATGAGCAGTTCTTC	CASSSSGSSYNEQFF
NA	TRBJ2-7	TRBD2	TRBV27	TGTGCCAGCAGTTTGGGGGGGAGCTCCTACGAGCAGTACTTC	CASSLGGSSYEQYF
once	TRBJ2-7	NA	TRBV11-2	TGTGCCAGCAGCGGAGACAGCTACGAGCAGTACTTC	CASSGDSYEQYF
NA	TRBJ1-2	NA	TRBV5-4	TGTGCCAGCAGCTTGAGAAAGGGGGCTAACTATGGCTACACCTTC	CASSLRKGANYGYTF
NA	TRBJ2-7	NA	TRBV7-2	TGTGCCAGCAGCCTACAGGCCTACGAGCAGTACTTC	CASSLQAYEQYF
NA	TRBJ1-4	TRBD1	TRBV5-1	TGCGCCAGCAGCCCGGGACAGGGGGGAATAGCTAATGAAAAACTGTTTTTT	CASSPGQGGIANEKLFF
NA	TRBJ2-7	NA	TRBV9	TGTGCCAGCAGCGTATCAGGGGCCGGGGAGCAGTACTTC	CASSVSGAGEQYF
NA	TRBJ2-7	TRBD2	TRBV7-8	TGTGCCAGCAGCTTAGGAGGACTAGCGGGAGATGACGAGCAGTACTTC	CASSLGGLAGDDEQYF
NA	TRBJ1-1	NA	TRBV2	TGTGCCAGCAGTGACTTCGTCGGGGTAGGAAACGCTTTCTTT	CASSDFVGVGNAFF
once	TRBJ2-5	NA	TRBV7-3	TGTGCCAGCAGCTTAGGAGGGCCTCCGGAGACCCAGTACTTC	CASSLGGPPETQYF
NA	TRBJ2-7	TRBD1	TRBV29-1	TGCAGCGTCCAACGGACAGGGGTGGTCTACGAGCAGTACTTC	CSVQRTGVVYEQYF
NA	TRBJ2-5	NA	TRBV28	TGTGCCAGCAGCCCCTCAGGCCACCAAGAGACCCAGTACTTC	CASSPSGHQETQYF
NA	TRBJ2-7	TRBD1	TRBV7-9	TGTGCCAGCAGCCTTCCTGGGACAGGCCTTTTTTGGGCGTCGGAGCAGTACTTC	CASSLPGTGLFWASEQYF
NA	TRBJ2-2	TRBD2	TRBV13	TGTGCCAGCAGCGCACAACTAGCGGGAGTCAACACCGGGGAGCTGTTTTTT	CASSAQLAGVNTGELFF
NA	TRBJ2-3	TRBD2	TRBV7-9	TGTGCCAGCAGTCACATAGGACTAGCGGGAGTGGATACGCAGTATTTT	CASSHIGLAGVDTQYF
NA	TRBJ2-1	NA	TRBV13	TGTGCCAGCAGCTTAGGAGGCGGGTTAGGGGGCCTCGGGGGTGAGCAGTTCTTC	CASSLGGGLGGLGGEQFF
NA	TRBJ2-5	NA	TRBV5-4	TGTGCCAGCAGCTACGGAGGAGGAGAGACCCAGTACTTC	CASSYGGGETQYF
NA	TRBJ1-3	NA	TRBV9	TGTGCCAGCAGCCGGGCGGCAGGGCCGCGTATCGATGGTGGAAACACCATATATTTT	CASSRAAGPRIDGGNTIYF
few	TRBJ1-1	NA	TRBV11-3	TGTGCCAGCAGCTTAGATTGGTCGGGAGGGGCCACTGAAGCTTTCTTT	CASSLDWSGGATEAFF
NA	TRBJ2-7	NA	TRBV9	TGTGCCAGCAGCGATGGGACTTCTTCCTACGAGCAGTACTTC	CASSDGTSSYEQYF
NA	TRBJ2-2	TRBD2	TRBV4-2	TGTGCCAGCAGCCAAGATCTTGGACTAGCAAACACCGGGGAGCTGTTTTTT	CASSQDLGLANTGELFF
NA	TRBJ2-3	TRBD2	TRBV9	TGTGCCAGCAGCGGACTAGCGGGAGGCCGGGGACGCTACACAGATACGCAGTATTTT	CASSGLAGGRGRYTDTQYF
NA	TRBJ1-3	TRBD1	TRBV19	TGTGCCAGTAGCAGTCCCGGGACAGGGGGTATCGGAAACACCATATATTTT	CASSSPGTGGIGNTIYF
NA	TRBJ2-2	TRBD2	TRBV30	TGTGCCGGCGGACTAGCGGAGCTCGCGAACACCGGGGAGCTGTTTTTT	CAGGLAELANTGELFF
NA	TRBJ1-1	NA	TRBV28	TGTGCCAGCACCTTCAGGGGTCCTCGAAACACTGAAGCTTTCTTT	CASTFRGPRNTEAFF
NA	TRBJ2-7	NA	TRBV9	TGTGCCAGCAGCCCAGAAACAGGGATCTACGAGCAGTACTTC	CASSPETGIYEQYF
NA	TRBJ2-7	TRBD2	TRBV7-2	TGTGCCAGCAGCTTAGTGGGTTTACAAGCGGGAGGGTTCCGCGAGCAGTACTTC	CASSLVGLQAGGFREQYF
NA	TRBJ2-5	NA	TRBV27	TGTGCCAGCAGTCCTCGGGACGCGCGGGGGACCCAGTACTTC	CASSPRDARGTQYF
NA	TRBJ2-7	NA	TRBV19	TGTGCCAGTAGTATAGGCGGGTCCTACGAGCAGTACTTC	CASSIGGSYEQYF
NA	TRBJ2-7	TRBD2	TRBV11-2	TGTGCCAGCAGCTTAGATCTTCCAGCGGGAGCCCACGAGCAGTACTTC	CASSLDLPAGAHEQYF
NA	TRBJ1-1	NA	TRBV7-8	TGTGCCAGCAGCTCTAGGGGGGGAGGGAGGAACACTGAAGCTTTCTTT	CASSSRGGGRNTEAFF
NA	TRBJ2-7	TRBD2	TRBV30	TGTGCCTGGAGTGTTGGACTAGCGGGCTGGTACGAGCAGTACTTC	CAWSVGLAGWYEQYF
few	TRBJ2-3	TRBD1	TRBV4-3	TGCGCCAGCAGCCAGGCGACAGGGTCCACAGATACGCAGTATTTT	CASSQATGSTDTQYF
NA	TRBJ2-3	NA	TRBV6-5	TGTGCCAGCAGTTACGGGCTAGCGAGCACAGATACGCAGTATTTT	CASSYGLASTDTQYF
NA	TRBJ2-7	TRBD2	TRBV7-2	TGTGCCAGCAGCTTAGGAGCGGGAGGGCTCTCCTACGAGCAGTACTTC	CASSLGAGGLSYEQYF
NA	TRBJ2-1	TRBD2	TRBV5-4	TGTGCCAGCAGCTTGGCCAAATGGGCGGGAGGGGATTACAATGAGCAGTTCTTC	CASSLAKWAGGDYNEQFF
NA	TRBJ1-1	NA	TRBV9	TGTGCCAGCAGCGTAGCGATCGGAGGAATGAACACTGAAGCTTTCTTT	CASSVAIGGMNTEAFF
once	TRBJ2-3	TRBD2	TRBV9	TGTGCCAGCAGCGGAGGGATGTTGGCTAGCGGCCGGCATAGCACAGATACGCAGTATTTT	CASSGGMLASGRHSTDTQYF
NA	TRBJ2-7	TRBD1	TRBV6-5	TGTGCCAGCAGTCACCAGGACAGGGTCGAGCAGTACTTC	CASSHQDRVEQYF
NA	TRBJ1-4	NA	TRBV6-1	TGTGCCAGCAGTGACGGGATGGGGGAAAAACTGTTTTTT	CASSDGMGEKLFF